This T cell receptor beta chain was recorded in a study of regulatory T cells in long-lasting Graves disease. Study outcomes and limitations: Persistent Graves' patients showed reduced TCR diversity versus newly diagnosed patients.

Time point meaning: persistent/refractory GD, antithyroid drugs over 5 years with positive TRAb. PBMCs were the source of the RNA used for TCR sequencing. According to the study, TCR beta libraries were built with iRepertoire HTBI primers and CDR3-region Arm-PCR. TCRdb itself ran the multiplex PCR reads through MiXCR, one entry per CDR3 protein. The sample has roughly 500,000 distinct CDR3 sequences; 20% to 25% are singletons. Per germline, CDR1 SQVTM and CDR2 ANQGSEA. This CDR3 comprises 13 residues. V was cut by 5 bases and J by 2 bases, with 9 bases left in between. Comment on this clonotype: The antigen is not known.

V and J are TRBV29-1 and TRBJ2-2; D is ambiguous. The sequencing used peripheral blood mononuclear cells (PBMCs), collected when the disease was refractory, from a patient treated with antithyroid drugs. The receptor's source is a female donor with Graves disease. This chain's CDR3 is CSVWDQNTGELFF. Here the CDR3 DNA reads TGCAGCGTTTGGGATCAAAACACCGGGGAGCTGTTTTTT.